Each of the 20 T cell receptor beta chains below was sequenced from the same sample in a study of OX40 agonist ivuxolimab in advanced cancers. Profiling relied on immunoSEQ multiplex PCR, and the TCRdb table lists in-frame clones only, not all of them. This table holds 20,000 or so clones, roughly nine tenths found once. Sequences were derived from CD4+ or CD8+ T cells sorted from blood, sampled in a trial of the OX40 agonist ivuxolimab. The receptor source for this set is an adult with an advanced solid tumor such as melanoma, head and neck, liver or kidney cancer.

This clone was recorded once. The rearrangement uses TRBV6-5 and TRBJ2-5; no clear D. Germline-derived CDR1 and CDR2 are MNHEY and SVGAGI. Trimming removed 5 bases from V and 2 bases from J, with 12 bases in between. The CDR3 has 14 residues. DNA of the CDR3: TGTGCCAGCAGTACCTCCGAAATTCAAGAGACCCAGTACTTC. It translates to CASSTSEIQETQYF.

The chain combines TRBV4-1 with TRBJ2-1; no definite D call. V was clipped by 0 bases and J by 4 bases, with 10 bases between them. Germline V CDR1 and CDR2: MGHRA, YSYEKL. This CDR3 comprises 15 residues. The CDR3 spells CASSQDFPSYNEQFF. The CDR3 DNA sequence: TGCGCCAGCAGCCAAGATTTTCCCAGTTACAATGAGCAGTTCTTC.

The J gene is TRBJ1-4, the V gene TRBV4-1; TRBD1 is a possible D gene (5 bases). V lost 8 bases, J lost 5 bases, and 12 bases lay in between. Germline values: CDR1 MGHRA, CDR2 YSYEKL. The CDR3 covers 13 residues. This CDR3 is CASRDVRNEKLFF. As DNA, the CDR3 is TGCGCCAGCCGGGACGTAAGAAATGAAAAACTGTTTTTT.

V gene TRBV7-3 combines with J gene TRBJ2-1; no clear D gene. The CDR3 totals 14 residues. Germline V CDR1 and CDR2: SGHTA, FQGTGA. Trimming removed 1 base from V and 5 bases from J, with 9 bases in between. DNA of the CDR3: TGTGCCAGCAGCTTAAATCTGGGAAACAATGAGCAGTTCTTC. This encodes CASSLNLGNNEQFF.

This clone was observed a handful of times. This sequence joins TRBV27 and TRBJ2-7; D perhaps matches TRBD2 (6 bases). With 1 base removed from V and 7 bases from J, the gap between germline ends came to 11 bases. There are 13 residues in the CDR3. Germline CDR1 MNHEY, CDR2 SMNVEV (reference sequence). In DNA form, the CDR3 reads TGTGCCAGCAGTTTATGGAGGGGTACAGAGCAGTACTTC. The encoded protein is CASSLWRGTEQYF.

V and J are TRBV11-3 and TRBJ2-1; tentatively, D is TRBD1 (5 bases). The CDR3 extends over 16 amino acids. Trimming stripped 3 bases from V and 4 bases from J, with 16 bases between. The germline CDR1 and CDR2 sequences are SGHNT and YENEEA. The CDR3 here is CASSFRSGIRYNEQFF. The CDR3 nucleotides are TGTGCCAGCAGCTTTAGGTCAGGGATCCGATACAATGAGCAGTTCTTC.

The CDR3 region has the DNA TGCAGCGTTGCCCACCGGGCGAGGGGGAACTCCTACGAGCAGTACTTC. Translation: CSVAHRARGNSYEQYF. The genes are TRBV29-1 and TRBJ2-7; the D gene is possibly TRBD1 (6 bases). The germline CDR1 and CDR2 sequences are SQVTM and ANQGSEA. The CDR3 is made up of 16 amino acids. Trimming took 4 bases from V and 0 from J, leaving 19 bases between them.

The chain couples TRBV6-4 to TRBJ2-3, with D tentatively TRBD2 (7 bases). CDR3 length equals 17 residues. Germline CDR1 is MRHNA and CDR2 is SNTAGT. Trimming removed 2 bases from V and 3 bases from J, with 18 bases in between. The CDR3 coding sequence is TGTGCCAGCAGTGACGGGGGGGACATAATTCTTACAGATACGCAGTATTTT. Its translation: CASSDGGDIILTDTQYF.

The chain employs TRBV2 and TRBJ1-1; D uncertain. Per germline, CDR1 SNHLY and CDR2 FYNNEI. The CDR3 sequence is 10 residues long. The DNA of the CDR3 is TGTGCAGCGTCTTGGGGAGAAGCTTTCTTT. This encodes CAASWGEAFF.

J is TRBJ2-1 and V is TRBV19; 16 bases are a match to TRBD2. Unmatched junction bases numbered 5, after V lost 3 bases and J lost 0 bases. CDR3 length: 19 residues. Germline V lookup: CDR1 LNHDA, CDR2 SQIVND (reference sequence). CDR3 coding DNA: TGTGCCAGTAGTATTGAGGGACTAGCGGGAGGGCCCTCCTACAATGAGCAGTTCTTC. Encoded protein: CASSIEGLAGGPSYNEQFF.

The chain employs TRBV6-6 and TRBJ2-7; 8 bases align to TRBD2. This CDR3 spans 14 amino acids. The J segment lost 5 bases and the V segment lost 0 bases, leaving 3 bases of the junction unmatched. Germline-derived CDR1 and CDR2 are MNHNY and SVGAGI (reference sequence). In nucleotides, the CDR3 is TGTGCCAGCAGTTACTCAGCGGGAGTCAACGAGCAGTACTTC. Its protein is CASSYSAGVNEQYF.

The gene calls are TRBV29-1 and TRBJ2-1; the match to TRBD2 covers 11 bases. CDR3 length: 12 amino acids. CDR1 is SQVTM, CDR2 ANQGSEA, per germline. Here the CDR3 DNA reads TGCAGAGGGACTAGCGGCTACAATGAGCAGTTCTTC. Translated, it gives CRGTSGYNEQFF.

The chain recombines TRBV7-9 with TRBJ1-2; D gene uncertain. From germline, CDR1 is SEHNR and CDR2 FQNEAQ (reference sequence). This CDR3 region has 10 residues. Trimming took off 1 base at V and 6 bases at J, with 0 bases between the two ends. The CDR3 DNA reads TGTGCCAGCAGCTTAGATGGCTACACCTTC. Amino acid sequence: CASSLDGYTF.

The gene calls are TRBV28 and TRBJ1-4; D perhaps matches TRBD1 (6 bases). The CDR3 has 13 residues. Trimming removed 6 bases at V and 5 bases at J, with 10 bases between. Germline CDR1 MDHEN, CDR2 SYDVKM. The CDR3 sequence: CASSLGQNEKLFF. The CDR3 DNA is TGTGCCAGCAGCCTAGGACAGAATGAAAAACTGTTTTTT.

The chain joins TRBV7-6 to TRBJ1-1; D is perhaps TRBD1 (5 bases). V was pared by 1 base and J by 6 bases, with 6 bases between. The CDR3 is made up of 12 amino acids. Germline assignment: CDR1 SGHVS and CDR2 FNYEAQ. CDR3 region: CASSLGQSEAFF. In nucleotides, the CDR3 is TGTGCCAGCAGCTTAGGACAGTCTGAAGCTTTCTTT.

The CDR3 protein is CASSFIGTYSYEQYF. The CDR3 DNA follows: TGTGCCAGCAGTTTCATAGGGACTTACTCCTACGAGCAGTACTTC. V usage is TRBV27 and J usage is TRBJ2-7; TRBD2 is a possible D gene (6 bases). The CDR3 covers 15 residues. Between the trimmed V and J ends, which lost 3 bases and 0 bases, there was a span of 12 bases. Germline assignment: CDR1 MNHEY and CDR2 SMNVEV (reference sequence).

The chain's CDR3 is CAIAVRGRGEYEQYF. The CDR3 nucleotides read TGTGCCATCGCTGTCAGGGGGCGCGGGGAGTACGAGCAGTACTTC. The chain is built from TRBV28 and TRBJ2-7; the match to TRBD1 covers 8 bases. In germline, CDR1 is MDHEN, CDR2 SYDVKM. V shed 10 bases, J shed 4 bases, and the junction held 15 bases outside the gene matches. The CDR3 totals 15 residues.

This rearrangement joins TRBV11-2 to TRBJ2-7; D remains unclear. CDR1 and CDR2 (germline): SGHAT, FQNNGV. The CDR3 runs to 11 residues. The V end was cut by 5 bases, the J end by 3 bases, with 5 bases between. CDR3 protein: CASSHNYEQYF. CDR3 DNA: TGTGCCAGCAGCCACAACTACGAGCAGTACTTC.

The J gene is TRBJ1-1, the V gene TRBV18; no clear D. CDR3 length: 16 amino acids. Between the trimmed V and J ends, which lost 4 bases and 0 bases, there was a span of 15 bases. Germline CDR1 and CDR2: KGHSH and LQKENI. CDR3 in amino acids: CASSLSDGGVNTEAFF. The CDR3 DNA sequence: TGTGCCAGCTCACTAAGTGACGGAGGCGTGAACACTGAAGCTTTCTTT.

The CDR3 spells CASSSPTVFGYNEQFF. DNA of the CDR3: TGTGCCAGCAGTTCCCCCACGGTGTTTGGCTACAATGAGCAGTTCTTC. This chain connects TRBV27 to TRBJ2-1; no clear D gene. V was pared by 4 bases and J by 3 bases, with 16 bases between. Germline V gene data show CDR1 as MNHEY and CDR2 as SMNVEV (reference sequence). The CDR3 has 16 amino acids.